This TCR beta chain was observed in a study of blood T cell repertoires in COVID-19. Study as a whole: Acute and convalescent COVID-19 samples came from the United States, Italy and Spain. Sample material is recorded as cDNA or gDNA derived from T cells, B-cell-depleted T cells, or PBMCs.

Assay used: immunoSEQ multiplex PCR; TCRdb lists only in-frame clones, some missing. The data show about 260,000 clones, with approximately 86% seen just once and about 5.2% held by the top ten. This CDR3 region has 19 residues. CDR1 is MDHEN and CDR2 is SYDVKM in the germline V gene. The V end lost 5 bases, the J end lost 2 bases, and 22 bases lay between the germline ends. This sequence was found in an older woman with COVID-19, enrolled during active disease. The V call is TRBV28, the J call TRBJ2-6; D might be TRBD1 (5 bases). Sequencing was done on a sample of peripheral blood. The CDR3 bases are TGTGCCAGCAGTCTTTCCGCCCGCCAGGGTCTCCCTGGGGCCAACGTCCTGACTTTC. Protein: CASSLSARQGLPGANVLTF.